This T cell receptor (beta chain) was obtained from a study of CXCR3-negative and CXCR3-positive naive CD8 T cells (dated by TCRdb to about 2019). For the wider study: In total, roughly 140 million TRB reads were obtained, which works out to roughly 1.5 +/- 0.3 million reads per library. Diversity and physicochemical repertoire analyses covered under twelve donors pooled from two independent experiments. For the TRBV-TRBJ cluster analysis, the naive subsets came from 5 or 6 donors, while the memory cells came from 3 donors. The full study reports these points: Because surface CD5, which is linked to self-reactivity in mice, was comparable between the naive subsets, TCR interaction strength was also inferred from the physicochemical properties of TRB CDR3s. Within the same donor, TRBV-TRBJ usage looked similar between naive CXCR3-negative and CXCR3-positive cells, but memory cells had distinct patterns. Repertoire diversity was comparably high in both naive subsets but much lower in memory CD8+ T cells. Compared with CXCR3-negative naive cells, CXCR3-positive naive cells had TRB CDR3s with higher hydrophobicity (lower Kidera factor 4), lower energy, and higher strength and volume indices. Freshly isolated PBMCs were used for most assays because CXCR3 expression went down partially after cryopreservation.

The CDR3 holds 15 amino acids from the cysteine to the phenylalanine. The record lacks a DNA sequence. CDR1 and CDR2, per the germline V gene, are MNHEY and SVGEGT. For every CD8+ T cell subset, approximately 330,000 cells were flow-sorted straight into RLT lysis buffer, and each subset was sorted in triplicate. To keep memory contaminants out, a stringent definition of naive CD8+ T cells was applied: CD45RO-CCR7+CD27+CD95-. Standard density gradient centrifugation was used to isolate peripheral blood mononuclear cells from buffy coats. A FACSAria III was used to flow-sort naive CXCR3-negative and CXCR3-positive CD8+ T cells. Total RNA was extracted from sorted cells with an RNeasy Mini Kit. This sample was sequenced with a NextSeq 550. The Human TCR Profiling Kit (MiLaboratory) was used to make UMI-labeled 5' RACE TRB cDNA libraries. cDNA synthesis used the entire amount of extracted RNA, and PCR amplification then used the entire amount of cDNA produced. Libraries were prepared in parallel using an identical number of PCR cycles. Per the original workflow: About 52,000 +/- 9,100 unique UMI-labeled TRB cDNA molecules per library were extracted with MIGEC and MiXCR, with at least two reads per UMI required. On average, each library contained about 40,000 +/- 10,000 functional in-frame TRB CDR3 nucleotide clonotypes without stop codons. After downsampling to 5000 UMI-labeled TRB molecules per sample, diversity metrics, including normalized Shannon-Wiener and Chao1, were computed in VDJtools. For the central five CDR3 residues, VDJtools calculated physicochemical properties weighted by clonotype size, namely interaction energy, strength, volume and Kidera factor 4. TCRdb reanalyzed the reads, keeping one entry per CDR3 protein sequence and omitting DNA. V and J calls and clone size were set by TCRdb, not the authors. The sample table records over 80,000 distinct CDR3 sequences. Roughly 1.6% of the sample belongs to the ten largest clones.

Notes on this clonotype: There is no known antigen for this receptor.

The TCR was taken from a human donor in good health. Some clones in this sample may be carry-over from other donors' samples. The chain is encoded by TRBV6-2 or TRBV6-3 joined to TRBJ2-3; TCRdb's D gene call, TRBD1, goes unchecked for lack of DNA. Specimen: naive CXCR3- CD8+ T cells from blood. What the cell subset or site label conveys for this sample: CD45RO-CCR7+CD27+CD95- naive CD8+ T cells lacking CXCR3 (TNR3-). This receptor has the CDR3 CASSPGTVAADTQYF.